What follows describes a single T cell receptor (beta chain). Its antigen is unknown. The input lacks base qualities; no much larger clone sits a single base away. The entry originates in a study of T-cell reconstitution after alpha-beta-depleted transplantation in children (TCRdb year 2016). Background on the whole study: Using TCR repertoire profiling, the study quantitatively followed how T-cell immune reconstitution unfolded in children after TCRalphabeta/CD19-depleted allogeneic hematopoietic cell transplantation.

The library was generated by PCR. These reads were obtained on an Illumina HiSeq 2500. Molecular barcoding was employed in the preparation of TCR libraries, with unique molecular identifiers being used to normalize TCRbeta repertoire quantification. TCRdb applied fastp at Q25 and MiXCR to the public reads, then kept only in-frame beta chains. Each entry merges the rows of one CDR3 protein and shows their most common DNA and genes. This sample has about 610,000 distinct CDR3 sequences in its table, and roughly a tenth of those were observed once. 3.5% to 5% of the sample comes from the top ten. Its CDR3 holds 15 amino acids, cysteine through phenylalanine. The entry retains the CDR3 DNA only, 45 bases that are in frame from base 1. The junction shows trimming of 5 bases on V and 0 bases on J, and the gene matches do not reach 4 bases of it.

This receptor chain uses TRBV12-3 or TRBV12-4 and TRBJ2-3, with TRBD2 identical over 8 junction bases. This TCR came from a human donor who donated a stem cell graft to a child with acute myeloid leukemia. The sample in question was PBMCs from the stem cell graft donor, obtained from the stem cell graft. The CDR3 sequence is CASSRLAQSTDTQYF. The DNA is TGTGCCAGCAGTCGACTAGCGCAAAGCACAGATACGCAGTATTTT.